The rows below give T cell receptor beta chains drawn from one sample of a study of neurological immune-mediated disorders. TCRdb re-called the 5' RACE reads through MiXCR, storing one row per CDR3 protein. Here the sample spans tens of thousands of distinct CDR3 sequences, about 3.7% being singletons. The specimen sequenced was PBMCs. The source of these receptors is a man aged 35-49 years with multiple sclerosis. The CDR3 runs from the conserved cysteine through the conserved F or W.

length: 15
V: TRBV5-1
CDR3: CASSFKNREDYEQYF

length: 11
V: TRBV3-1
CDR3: CAAGKNTEAFF

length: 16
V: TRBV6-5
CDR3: CASSWEGQGSNTEAFF

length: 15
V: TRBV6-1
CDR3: CASSPQGPANTEAFF

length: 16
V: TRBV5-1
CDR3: CASSLILGGANNEQFF

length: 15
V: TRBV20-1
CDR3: CSARTGGGGRYEQYF

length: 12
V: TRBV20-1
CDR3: CSARDDNYGYTF

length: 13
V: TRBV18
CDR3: CASSPNRDGELFF

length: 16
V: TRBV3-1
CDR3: CASSQGLALVADTQYF

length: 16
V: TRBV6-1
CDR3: CASTSAGGASNQPQNF

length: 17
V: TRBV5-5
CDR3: CASSLYRDRVFGYEQYF

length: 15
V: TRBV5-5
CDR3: CASSLKFDNSYEQYF

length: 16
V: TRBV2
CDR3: CASSGDKGLSSYEQYF

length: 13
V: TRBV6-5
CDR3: CASSPGWDQPQHF